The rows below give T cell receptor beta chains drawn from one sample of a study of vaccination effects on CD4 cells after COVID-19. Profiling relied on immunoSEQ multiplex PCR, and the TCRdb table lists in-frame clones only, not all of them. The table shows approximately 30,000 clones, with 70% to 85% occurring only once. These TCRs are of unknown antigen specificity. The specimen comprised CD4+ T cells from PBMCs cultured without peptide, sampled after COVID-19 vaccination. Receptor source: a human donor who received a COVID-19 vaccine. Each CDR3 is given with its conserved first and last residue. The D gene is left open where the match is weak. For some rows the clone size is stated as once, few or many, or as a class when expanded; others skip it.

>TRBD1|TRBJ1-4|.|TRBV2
TGTGCCAGCAGTGCCACTGGGACAGTTAATGAAAAACTGTTTTTT
CASSATGTVNEKLFF
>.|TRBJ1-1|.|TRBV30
TGTGCCTGGAGTGTAGGGAACACTGAAGCTTTCTTT
CAWSVGNTEAFF
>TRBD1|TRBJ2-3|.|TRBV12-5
TGTGCTAGTGGCCTCTACACAGGGGGCGAGGGTACGCAGTATTTT
CASGLYTGGEGTQYF
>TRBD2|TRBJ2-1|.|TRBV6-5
TGTGCCAGCAGCCTCACTAGCGGGGGGTTCAATGAGCAGTTCTTC
CASSLTSGGFNEQFF
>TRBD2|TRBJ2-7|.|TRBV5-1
TGCGCCAGCAGTCTAGCGGGAGCTACCTACGAGCAGTACTTC
CASSLAGATYEQYF
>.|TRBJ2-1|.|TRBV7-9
TGTGCCAGCAGCGTCCCTAGCGCCAATGAGCAGTTCTTC
CASSVPSANEQFF
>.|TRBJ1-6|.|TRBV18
TGTGCCAGCTCACCACCGGGGGTGTTATCACCCCTCCACTTT
CASSPPGVLSPLHF
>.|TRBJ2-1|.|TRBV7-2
TGTGCCAGCAGCTTAGTGGGGGCGGACAATGAGCAGTTCTTC
CASSLVGADNEQFF
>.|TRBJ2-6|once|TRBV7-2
TGTGCCAGCAGCTTAGCGGCATCTCACGGGAGCTCTGGGGCCAACGTCCTGACTTTC
CASSLAASHGSSGANVLTF
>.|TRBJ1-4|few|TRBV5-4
TGTGCCAGCAGCCCCAGTGGGAGGGGGGGCGAAAAACTGTTTTTT
CASSPSGRGGEKLFF
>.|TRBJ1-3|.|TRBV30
TGTGCCTGGCGCCCCGGGGCTTCGCTTGGAAACACCATATATTTT
CAWRPGASLGNTIYF
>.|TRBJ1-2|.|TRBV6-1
TGTGCCAGCAGTGAATCGAATTACTATGGCTACACCTTC
CASSESNYYGYTF
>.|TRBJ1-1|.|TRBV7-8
TGTGCCAGCGCCCCCGGTCCACAGGAGAACACTGAAGCTTTCTTT
CASAPGPQENTEAFF
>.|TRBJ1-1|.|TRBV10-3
TGTGCCATCAGTGATAGGGAAAACACTGAAGCTTTCTTT
CAISDRENTEAFF
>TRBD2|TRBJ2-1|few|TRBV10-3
TGTGCCATCAGTGAGTCGGGGACTAGCAACAATGAGCAGTTCTTC
CAISESGTSNNEQFF
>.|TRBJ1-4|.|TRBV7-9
TGTGCCAGCAACTCAGGGGCTACTAATGAAAAACTGTTTTTT
CASNSGATNEKLFF
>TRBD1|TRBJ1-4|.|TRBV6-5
TGTGCCAGCTCTAAGTGGACAGGGGGCGGTGAAAAACTGTTTTTT
CASSKWTGGGEKLFF
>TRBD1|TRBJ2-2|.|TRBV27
TGTGCCAGCAGTTTCCCCGACAGGGTGAACACCGGGGAGCTGTTTTTT
CASSFPDRVNTGELFF
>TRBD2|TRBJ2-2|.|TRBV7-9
TGTGCCAGCAGGACTAGCCCGAACACCGGGGAGCTGTTTTTT
CASRTSPNTGELFF
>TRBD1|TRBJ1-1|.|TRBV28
TGTGCCAGCAGTTTGGGCAGGGGGCGAGGTTACACTGAAGCTTTCTTT
CASSLGRGRGYTEAFF
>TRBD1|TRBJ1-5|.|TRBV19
TGTGCCAGTAGTATTCCCGGGACAGGGGTTAATCAGCCCCAGCATTTT
CASSIPGTGVNQPQHF
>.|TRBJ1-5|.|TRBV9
TGTGCCAGCAGCGTAGACGGCTCCAATCAGCCCCAGCATTTT
CASSVDGSNQPQHF
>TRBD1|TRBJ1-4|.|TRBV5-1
TGCGCCAGCAGCCCTCGGGACAGTAAGGAAAAACTGTTTTTT
CASSPRDSKEKLFF
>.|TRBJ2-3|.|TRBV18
TGTGCCAGCTCACCGCCGATGGGGCTGAGCACAGATACGCAGTATTTT
CASSPPMGLSTDTQYF
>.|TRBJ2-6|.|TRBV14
TGTGCCAGCAGCACCTTGACCCACTCTGGGGCCAACGTCCTGACTTTC
CASSTLTHSGANVLTF
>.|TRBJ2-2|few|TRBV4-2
TGTGCCAGCAGCCAAGGTGCCTTAAACACCGGGGAGCTGTTTTTT
CASSQGALNTGELFF
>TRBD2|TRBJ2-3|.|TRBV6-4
TGTGCCAGCAGCGCGGGAGGGAGGGCAGATACGCAGTATTTT
CASSAGGRADTQYF
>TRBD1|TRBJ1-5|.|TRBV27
TGTGCCAGCAGTTCCTACAGGGGCAATCACGTTGGGAGTCAGCCCCAGCATTTT
CASSSYRGNHVGSQPQHF
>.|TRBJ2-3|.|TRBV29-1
TGCAGCGTGGGTCCGGGGAGTCGTGACGATACGCAGTATTTT
CSVGPGSRDDTQYF
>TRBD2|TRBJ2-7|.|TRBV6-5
TGTGCCAGCAGGGGGCCTAGCGGGAGGGCCTACGAGCAGTACTTC
CASRGPSGRAYEQYF
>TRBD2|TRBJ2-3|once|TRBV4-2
TGTGCCAGCAGCCAAGATTGGCGGGGGGAAGATACGCAGTATTTT
CASSQDWRGEDTQYF
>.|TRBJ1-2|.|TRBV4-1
TGCGCCAGCAGCCAAGATCCTAACTATGGCTACACCTTC
CASSQDPNYGYTF
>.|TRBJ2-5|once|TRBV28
TGTGCCAGCAGCGAGGGGAAACGAGAGACCCAGTACTTC
CASSEGKRETQYF
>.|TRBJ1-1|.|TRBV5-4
TGTGCCAGCAGCTTGGGGGGGGCCGATCACACTGAAGCTTTCTTT
CASSLGGADHTEAFF
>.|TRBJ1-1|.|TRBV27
TGTGCCAGCAGTCCTCTAGGCGGCCAGGGGAGGGCTGAAGCTTTCTTT
CASSPLGGQGRAEAFF
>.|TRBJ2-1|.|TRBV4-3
TGCGCCAGCAGCCAACTAAGCCAGGGCAATGAGCAGTTCTTC
CASSQLSQGNEQFF
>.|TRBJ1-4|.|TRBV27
TGTGCCAGCAGTTCGCCGAGTGCAACTAATGAAAAACTGTTTTTT
CASSSPSATNEKLFF
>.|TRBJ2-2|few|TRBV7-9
TGTGCCAGCAGTTCAGGGGGGGCCGGGGAGCTGTTTTTT
CASSSGGAGELFF
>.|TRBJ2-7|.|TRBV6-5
TGTGCCAGCAGTTACTCTCGGGGGTCCTACGAGCAGTACTTC
CASSYSRGSYEQYF
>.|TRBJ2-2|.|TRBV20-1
TGCAGTGCTAGTCTCGGGGTCGGGGAGCTGTTTTTT
CSASLGVGELFF
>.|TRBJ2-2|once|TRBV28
TGTGCCAGCCATCGGGCGGTGGGCACCGGGGAGCTGTTTTTT
CASHRAVGTGELFF
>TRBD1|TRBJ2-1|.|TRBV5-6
TGTGCCAGCAGCCCCAACACGGGACAGGGGTACAATGAGCAGTTCTTC
CASSPNTGQGYNEQFF
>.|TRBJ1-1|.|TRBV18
TGTGCCAGCTCACCAAACCAAAAAGGCACTGAAGCTTTCTTT
CASSPNQKGTEAFF
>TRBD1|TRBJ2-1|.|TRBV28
TGTGCCAGCAGTGCATTAACACCCGGGACAGGGGAATACAATGAGCAGTTCTTC
CASSALTPGTGEYNEQFF
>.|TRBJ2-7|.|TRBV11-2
TGTGCCAGCAGCCGAACCCGGAATCTCGGCGAGCAGTACTTC
CASSRTRNLGEQYF
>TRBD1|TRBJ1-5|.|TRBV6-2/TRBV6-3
TGTGCCAGCAGTTACGCAGGGGGCCATCAGCCCCAGCATTTT
CASSYAGGHQPQHF
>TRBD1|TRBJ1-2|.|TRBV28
TGTGCCAGCAGCTTAACGGGACAGACCTATGGCTACACCTTC
CASSLTGQTYGYTF
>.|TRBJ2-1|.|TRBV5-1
TGCGCCAGCAGCTTGGTCTTAGGGGATGAGCAGTTCTTC
CASSLVLGDEQFF
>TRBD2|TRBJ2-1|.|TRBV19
TGTGCCAGTAGTTCCGGGACTAGTTTTTACAATGAGCAGTTCTTC
CASSSGTSFYNEQFF
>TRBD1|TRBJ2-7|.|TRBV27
TGTGCCAGCAGATTGGACAGGGCGTCCTACGAGCAGTACTTC
CASRLDRASYEQYF
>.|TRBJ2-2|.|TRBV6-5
TGTGCCAGCAGTTACTCAGGCAGGGGCAGAACCGGGGAGCTGTTTTTT
CASSYSGRGRTGELFF
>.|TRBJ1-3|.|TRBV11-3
TGTGCCACCCCCCGGGGCACCGGTCGAAACACCATATATTTT
CATPRGTGRNTIYF
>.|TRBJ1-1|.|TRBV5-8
TGTGCCAGCAACCTACCCGGGGTCAGCGAGGCTGAAGCTTTCTTT
CASNLPGVSEAEAFF
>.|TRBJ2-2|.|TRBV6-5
TGTGCCAGCACTGGAATTAACACCGGGGAGCTGTTTTTT
CASTGINTGELFF
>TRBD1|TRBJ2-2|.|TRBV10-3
TGTGCCATCAATCCGACAGGGGCGAACACCGGGGAGCTGTTTTTT
CAINPTGANTGELFF
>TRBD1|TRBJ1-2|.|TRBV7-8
TGTGCCAGCAGCGATACCGGGACAGGCTATGGCTACACCTTC
CASSDTGTGYGYTF
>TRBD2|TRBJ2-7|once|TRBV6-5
TGTGCCAGCGGGCGGGGGAGCTCCTACGAGCAGTACTTC
CASGRGSSYEQYF